The 9 T cell receptor beta chains below come from one sample, sequenced in a study of chemoradiotherapy in HPV16-positive cancers. Assay used: immunoSEQ multiplex PCR; TCRdb lists only in-frame clones, some missing. The repertoire holds 3,000 to 4,000 clones, with approximately 83% as singletons. Sample: tumor tissue, taken from a patient who underwent chemoradiotherapy. The receptors come from a human donor with HPV-associated anogenital cancer.

This clone is a singleton in its sample. The CDR3 reads CSVDTSGRAYEQFF. CDR3 nucleotides: TGCAGCGTAGATACTAGCGGGAGGGCCTATGAGCAGTTCTTC. The chain recombines TRBV29-1 with TRBJ2-1; 13 positions agree with TRBD2. V was clipped by 6 bases and J by 8 bases; unmatched bases: 7. The CDR3 loop spans 14 amino acids. Germline V gene sequence: CDR1 SQVTM, CDR2 ANQGSEA.

The CDR3 sequence: CASSNTPTVGTDTQYF. CDR3 nucleotide sequence: TGCGCCAGCAGCAATACCCCGACGGTAGGCACAGATACGCAGTATTTT. V usage is TRBV5-1 and J usage is TRBJ2-3; D not certain. The ends were cut back, 4 bases at V and 1 base at J, with 16 bases in the middle. The germline CDR1 and CDR2 sequences are SGHRS and YFSETQ. This CDR3 region has 16 residues.

The chain has TRBV7-2 and TRBJ2-2, with D perhaps TRBD1 (6 bases). Trimming left V 4 bases short and J 8 bases short, with 17 bases between. This CDR3 region has 15 residues. Germline CDR1 SGHTA, CDR2 FQGNSA. CDR3 DNA sequence: TGTGCCAGCAGCTCAGTAAAGGGACATCGAGGGGAGCTGTTTTTT. It is translated as CASSSVKGHRGELFF. The variable domain in full, completed from reference TRBV7-2 and TRBJ2-2, reads GAGVSQSPSNKVTEKGKDVELRCDPISGHTALYWYRQSLGQGLEFLIYFQGNSAPDKSGLPSDRFSAERTGGSVSTLTIQRTQQEDSAVYLCASSSVKGHRGELFFGEGSRLTVL.

The rearrangement links TRBV7-2 to TRBJ1-3, with D maybe TRBD1 (5 bases). This CDR3 has 17 residues. Germline assignment: CDR1 SGHTA and CDR2 FQGNSA. The V end was cut by 5 bases, the J end by 0 bases, with 17 bases between. CDR3 sequence (DNA): TGTGCCAGCAGCCCCGGCGATCCGGGACCCTCTGGAAACACCATATATTTT. This sequence encodes CASSPGDPGPSGNTIYF.

This clone was detected only once. The chain couples TRBV7-9 to TRBJ1-1; possible D gene TRBD1, 5 bases. CDR3 size: 12 residues. With 1 base removed from V and 7 bases from J, the gap between germline ends came to 7 bases. Germline V CDR1 and CDR2: SEHNR, FQNEAQ (reference sequence). The DNA of the CDR3 is TGTGCCAGCAGCTTAGGGGGGGTTGAAGCTTTCTTT. Translated, it gives CASSLGGVEAFF.

The rearrangement uses TRBV20-1 and TRBJ2-1, with D possibly TRBD2 on 7 matching bases. Trimming removed 6 bases at V and 9 bases at J, with 12 bases between. Germline V CDR1 and CDR2: DFQATT, SNEGSKA (reference sequence). This CDR3 spans 11 amino acids. The CDR3 nucleotides are TGCAGTGCCCCGAGGGGGGGTGAGCAGTTCTTC. Translation gives CSAPRGGEQFF.

The chain is built from TRBV2 and TRBJ2-1, with TRBD1 as a possible D gene (8 bases). The germline V and J ends were trimmed by 6 bases and 7 bases, with 13 bases remaining between them. CDR3 length: 13 residues. The germline V gene has CDR1 SNHLY and CDR2 FYNNEI. The CDR3 region is CASRTQGGNEQFF. The CDR3 region has the DNA TGTGCCAGCAGAACACAGGGGGGGAATGAGCAGTTCTTC. The full variable domain, in which reference TRBV2 and TRBJ2-1 provide the parts outside the CDR3, is EPEVTQTPSHQVTQMGQEVILRCVPISNHLYFYWYRQILGQKVEFLVSFYNNEISEKSEIFDDQFSVERPDGSNFTLKIRSTKLEDSAMYFCASRTQGGNEQFFGPGTRLTVL.

The table lists this clone with a count of one. The V gene is TRBV6-5, the J gene TRBJ2-5; D not resolved. Germline loops: CDR1 MNHEY, CDR2 SVGAGI. The CDR3 consists of 15 residues. The V end was cut by 5 bases, the J end by 1 base, with 14 bases between. For the CDR3, the DNA is TGTGCCAGCAGTCCTTCCGCAGCCCTCCAAGAGACCCAGTACTTC. Protein sequence: CASSPSAALQETQYF.

This chain uses TRBV28 with TRBJ2-7; TRBD2 agrees at 7 bases. Per the germline V gene, CDR1 is MDHEN and CDR2 is SYDVKM. V lost 5 bases, J lost 2 bases, and 15 bases stayed unmatched. The CDR3 has 17 amino acids. The CDR3 DNA reads as TGTGCCAGCAGTATAACTCTCTCTAGCGGAAATGCCTACGAGCAGTACTTC. Protein product: CASSITLSSGNAYEQYF. The full variable domain, with the rest looked up from reference TRBV28 and TRBJ2-7, is DVKVTQSSRYLVKRTGEKVFLECVQDMDHENMFWYRQDPGLGLRLIYFSYDVKMKEKGDIPEGYSVSREKKERFSLILESASTNQTSMYLCASSITLSSGNAYEQYFGPGTRLTVT.